Here is one T cell receptor (beta chain) with its context. The data were taken from a study of CD8 T cells in Susac syndrome. The RNA, about 0.5 to 1 ug, was put through reverse transcription using random hexamers. MiXCR, run by TCRdb on the immunoSEQ multiplex PCR reads, gives a single entry per CDR3 protein. The repertoire holds some 200,000 distinct CDR3 sequences, with around 90% as singletons. V lost 1 base to trimming and J lost 6 bases, with 22 bases between them. The CDR3 contains 16 residues. In germline, CDR1 is GTSNPN, CDR2 SVGIG (reference sequence). TCR beta sequencing was performed on blood CD8+ and CD4+ T cells.

The material sequenced was CD8+ T cells from PBMCs. This rearrangement joins TRBV30 to TRBJ2-7, with D uncertain. This TCR derives from a human donor with multiple sclerosis. CDR3 sequence: CAWSDGTTYPIGEQYF. As DNA, the CDR3 is TGTGCCTGGAGTGACGGAACTACTTACCCCATCGGCGAGCAGTACTTC.